Described below is a single T cell receptor (beta chain) sequence and its context. The antigen is undetermined. The data were taken from a study of shared clonotypes between healthy human individuals. The study, taken as a whole, reports: Among donors, the sharing of clonotypes was expected to be influenced by sequencing depth.

The CDR3 extends over 12 amino acids. Trimming took 3 bases from V and 6 from J, leaving 6 bases between them. Germline V gives CDR1 SNHLY, CDR2 FYNNEI. Every subset had its genomic DNA shared out evenly among several immunoSEQ plates. Only in-frame clones appear in the TCRdb table, and some are missing; sequencing was by immunoSEQ multiplex PCR. The table records more than 2,000,000 clones, approximately 94% of them present only once. CD45RA+ naive and CD45RA-negative memory subsets were separated from CD4+ cells. The source is a man between 18 and 29 years old in good health. The gene calls are TRBV2 and TRBJ1-5, with unresolved D. The sequenced sample was naive CD4+ T cells sorted from blood. This sample's subset: CD45RA+ positively selected. The CDR3 loop is CASSDDIQPQHF. CDR3 coding DNA: TGTGCCAGCAGTGACGATATTCAGCCCCAGCATTTT.